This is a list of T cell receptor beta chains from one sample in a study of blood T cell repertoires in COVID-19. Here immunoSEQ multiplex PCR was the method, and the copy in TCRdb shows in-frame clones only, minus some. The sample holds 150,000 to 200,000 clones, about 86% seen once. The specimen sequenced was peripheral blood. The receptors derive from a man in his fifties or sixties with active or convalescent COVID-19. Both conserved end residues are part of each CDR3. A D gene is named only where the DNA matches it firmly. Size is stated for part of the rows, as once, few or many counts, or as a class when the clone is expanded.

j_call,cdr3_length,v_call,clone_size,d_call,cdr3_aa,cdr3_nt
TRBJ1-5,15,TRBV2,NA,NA,CASSELRVSNQPQHF,TGTGCCAGCAGTGAATTGAGGGTTAGCAATCAGCCCCAGCATTTT
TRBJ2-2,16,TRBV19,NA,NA,CASSKGLTVTTGELFF,TGTGCCAGTAGTAAGGGGTTGACAGTTACAACCGGGGAGCTGTTTTTT
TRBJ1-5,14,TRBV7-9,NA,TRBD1,CASSSSTGAQPQHF,TGTGCCAGCAGCTCCTCCACAGGGGCACAGCCCCAGCATTTT
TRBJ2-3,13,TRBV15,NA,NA,CATSRDLRDTQYF,TGTGCCACCAGCAGAGATCTGAGAGATACGCAGTATTTT
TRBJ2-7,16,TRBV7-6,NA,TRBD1,CASSSQPGQGAGEQYF,TGTGCCAGCAGCTCCCAACCCGGACAGGGCGCCGGCGAGCAGTACTTC
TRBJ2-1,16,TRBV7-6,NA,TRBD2,CASSLAYGRAGNEQFF,TGTGCCAGCAGCTTAGCGTACGGGAGGGCCGGGAATGAGCAGTTCTTC
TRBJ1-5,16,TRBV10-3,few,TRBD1,CAISATGGGGNQPQHF,TGTGCCATCAGTGCCACAGGGGGAGGCGGCAATCAGCCCCAGCATTTT
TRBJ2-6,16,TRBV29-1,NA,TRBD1,CSVSGQGPSGANVLTF,TGCAGCGTTTCCGGACAGGGGCCCTCTGGGGCCAACGTCCTGACTTTC
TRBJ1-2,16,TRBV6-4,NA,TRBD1,CASSDQLGTGDYGYTF,TGTGCCAGCAGTGACCAATTAGGGACAGGGGACTATGGCTACACCTTC
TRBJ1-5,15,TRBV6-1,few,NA,CASSEVSDSNQPQHF,TGTGCCAGCAGTGAAGTAAGCGATAGCAATCAGCCCCAGCATTTT
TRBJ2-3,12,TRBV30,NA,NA,CAWSPPENTQYF,TGTGCCTGGAGTCCGCCTGAGAACACGCAGTATTTT
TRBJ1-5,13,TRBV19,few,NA,CASNVRDNQPQHF,TGTGCCAGTAACGTCAGGGACAATCAGCCCCAGCATTTT
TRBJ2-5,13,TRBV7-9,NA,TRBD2,CASWGTSAETQYF,TGTGCCAGCTGGGGGACTAGCGCAGAGACCCAGTACTTC
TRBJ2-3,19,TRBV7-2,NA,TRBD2,CASSHPTELAGDRTDTQYF,TGTGCCAGCAGCCACCCGACAGAACTAGCGGGAGATCGTACAGATACGCAGTATTTT
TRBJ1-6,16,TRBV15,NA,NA,CATSRKMQADNSPLHF,TGTGCCACCAGCAGGAAAATGCAAGCGGATAATTCACCCCTCCACTTT
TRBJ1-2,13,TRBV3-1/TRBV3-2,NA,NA,CASSQVGVHGYTF,TGTGCCAGCAGCCAAGTAGGGGTCCATGGCTACACCTTC
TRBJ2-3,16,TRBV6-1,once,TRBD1,CASSELPGTGGVTQYF,TGTGCCAGCAGTGAACTCCCTGGGACAGGGGGCGTTACGCAGTATTTT
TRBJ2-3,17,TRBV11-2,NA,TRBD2,CASSLAGTSGSTDTQYF,TGTGCCAGCAGCTTAGCCGGGACTAGCGGTAGCACAGATACGCAGTATTTT
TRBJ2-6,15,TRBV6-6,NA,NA,CASSYESSGANVLTF,TGTGCCAGCAGTTACGAGAGCTCTGGGGCCAACGTCCTGACTTTC
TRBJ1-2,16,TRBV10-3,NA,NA,CAITPERQINNYGYTF,TGTGCCATCACTCCGGAAAGACAGATCAACAACTATGGCTACACCTTC
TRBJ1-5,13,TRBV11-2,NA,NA,CASSLVRGQPQHF,TGTGCCAGCAGCTTAGTAAGGGGCCAGCCCCAGCATTTT
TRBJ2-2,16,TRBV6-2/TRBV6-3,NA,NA,CASSQRVSTNTGELFF,TGTGCCAGCAGTCAGCGGGTCTCTACTAACACCGGGGAGCTGTTTTTT
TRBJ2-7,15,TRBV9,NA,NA,CASSVEAGNSHEQYF,TGTGCCAGCAGCGTAGAAGCAGGGAATAGCCACGAGCAGTACTTC
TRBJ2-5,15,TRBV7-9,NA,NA,CASSNSPGEGETQYF,TGTGCCAGCAGCAACTCCCCAGGGGAAGGGGAGACCCAGTACTTC
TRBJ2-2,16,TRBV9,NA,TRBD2,CASSPGTSGAMGELFF,TGTGCCAGCAGCCCCGGGACTAGCGGGGCGATGGGGGAGCTGTTTTTT
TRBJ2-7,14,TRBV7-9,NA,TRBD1,CASSYGQGGYEQYF,TGTGCCAGCAGCTACGGACAGGGGGGGTACGAGCAGTACTTC
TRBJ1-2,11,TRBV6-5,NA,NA,CASRRDYGYTF,TGTGCCAGCCGGCGGGACTATGGCTACACCTTC
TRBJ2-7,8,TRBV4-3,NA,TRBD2,CASHLAGF,TGCGCCTCCCATCTAGCGGGATTC
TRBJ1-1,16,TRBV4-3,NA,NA,CASSPSLGNMNTEAFF,TGCGCCAGCAGCCCTAGCTTGGGGAACATGAACACTGAAGCTTTCTTT
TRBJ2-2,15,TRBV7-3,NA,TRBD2,CASSLRGGDTGELFF,TGTGCCAGCAGCTTACGGGGAGGGGACACCGGGGAGCTGTTTTTT
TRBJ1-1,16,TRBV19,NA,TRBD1,CASIGTGLTMNTEAFF,TGTGCCAGTATCGGGACAGGGCTTACTATGAACACTGAAGCTTTCTTT
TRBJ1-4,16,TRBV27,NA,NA,CASSVQGPHLSEKLFF,TGTGCCAGCTCAGTCCAGGGTCCTCATCTTTCTGAAAAACTGTTTTTT
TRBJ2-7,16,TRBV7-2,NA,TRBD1,CASSFPGQASLYEQYF,TGTGCCAGCAGCTTCCCCGGACAGGCGAGCCTCTACGAGCAGTACTTC
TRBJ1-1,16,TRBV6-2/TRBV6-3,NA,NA,CASSFTAGLGFTEAFF,TGTGCCAGCAGTTTCACCGCCGGATTGGGCTTTACTGAAGCTTTCTTT
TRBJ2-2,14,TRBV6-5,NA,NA,CASRGGGNTGELFF,TGTGCCAGCAGGGGGGGAGGGAACACCGGGGAGCTGTTTTTT
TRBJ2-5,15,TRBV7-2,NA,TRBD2,CASSWKTSGRETQYF,TGTGCCAGCAGCTGGAAGACTAGCGGGAGAGAGACCCAGTACTTC
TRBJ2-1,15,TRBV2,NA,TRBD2,CASKDPSGRAGEQFF,TGTGCCAGCAAGGACCCCAGCGGGAGGGCCGGTGAGCAGTTCTTC
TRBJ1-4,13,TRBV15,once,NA,CATSREDGNELFF,TGTGCCACCAGCAGAGAGGACGGGAATGAACTGTTTTTT
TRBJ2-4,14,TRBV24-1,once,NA,CATSDKGGKNIQYF,TGTGCCACCAGTGATAAGGGAGGCAAAAACATTCAGTACTTC
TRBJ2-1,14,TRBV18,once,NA,CASSPPGAYNEQFF,TGTGCCAGCTCACCCCCGGGGGCCTACAATGAGCAGTTCTTC
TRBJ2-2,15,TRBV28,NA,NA,CASSPGRLNTGELFF,TGTGCCAGCAGTCCCGGCAGGTTAAACACCGGGGAGCTGTTTTTT
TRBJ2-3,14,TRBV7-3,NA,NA,CASSLTSGTDTQYF,TGTGCCAGCAGCTTAACTTCGGGCACAGATACGCAGTATTTT
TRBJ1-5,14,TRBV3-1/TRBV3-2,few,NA,CASSQAISNQPQHF,TGTGCCAGCAGCCAAGCAATTAGCAATCAGCCCCAGCATTTT
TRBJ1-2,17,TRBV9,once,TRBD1,CASSVIAIQGLNYGYTF,TGTGCCAGCAGCGTCATCGCGATACAGGGGTTAAACTATGGCTACACCTTC
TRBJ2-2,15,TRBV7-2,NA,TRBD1,CASSLNRGSTGELFF,TGTGCCAGCAGCTTAAACAGGGGTAGCACCGGGGAGCTGTTTTTT
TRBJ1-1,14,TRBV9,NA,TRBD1,CASSVGTGNTEAFF,TGTGCCAGCAGCGTCGGGACAGGGAACACTGAAGCTTTCTTT
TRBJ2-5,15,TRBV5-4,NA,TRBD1,CASSLGGRGQETQYF,TGTGCCAGCAGCTTGGGGGGCAGGGGGCAAGAGACCCAGTACTTC
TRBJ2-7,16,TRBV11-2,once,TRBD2,CASSSVGLAGSYEQYF,TGTGCCAGCAGCAGCGTGGGACTAGCGGGCTCCTACGAGCAGTACTTC
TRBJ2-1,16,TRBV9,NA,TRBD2,CASSGARSAGDNEQFF,TGTGCCAGCAGCGGTGCCCGAAGTGCGGGGGACAATGAGCAGTTCTTC
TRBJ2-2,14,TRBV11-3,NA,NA,CASSSFRGTGELFF,TGTGCCAGCAGCTCCTTTAGGGGGACCGGGGAGCTGTTTTTT
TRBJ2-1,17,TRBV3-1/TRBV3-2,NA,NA,CASRGAQGISSYNEQFF,TGTGCCAGCAGGGGGGCTCAGGGGATTAGCTCCTACAATGAGCAGTTCTTC
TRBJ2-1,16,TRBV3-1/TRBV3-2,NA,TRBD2,CASSPPHGGAYNEQFF,TGTGCCAGCAGCCCGCCCCACGGGGGGGCCTACAATGAGCAGTTCTTC
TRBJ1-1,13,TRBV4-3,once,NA,CASSQEYGWEAFF,TGCGCCAGCAGCCAAGAGTACGGGTGGGAAGCTTTCTTT
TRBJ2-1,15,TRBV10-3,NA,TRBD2,CATLTTSGDYNEQFF,TGTGCCACCCTCACTACTAGCGGGGACTACAATGAGCAGTTCTTC
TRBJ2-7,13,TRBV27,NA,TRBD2,CASRMIAGYEQYF,TGTGCCAGCAGAATGATAGCGGGATACGAGCAGTACTTC
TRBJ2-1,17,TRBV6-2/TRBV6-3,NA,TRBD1,CASSYTSGQGRGDEQFF,TGTGCCAGCAGTTACACCTCTGGACAGGGGAGAGGGGATGAGCAGTTCTTC
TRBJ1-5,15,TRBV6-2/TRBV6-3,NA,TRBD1,CAVSPGQGGNQPQHF,TGTGCCGTCAGCCCGGGACAGGGTGGCAATCAGCCCCAGCATTTT